A single sample gave rise to the 23 T cell receptor beta chains below, sequenced in a study of neoadjuvant anti-PD-1 for oral cavity cancer. TCRdb's copy holds only in-frame clones and misses some; the assay was immunoSEQ multiplex PCR. The data show more than 13,000 clones, approximately 73% seen once. Regarding time point: after neoadjuvant nivolumab, at surgical resection. The source was PBMCs, collected after nivolumab (anti-PD-1) treatment. The source is a person aged 35-79 years with oral cavity squamous cell carcinoma.

The CDR3 DNA sequence: TGCGCCAGCAGCGCCGGGACTAGCGGGACTGGGACGCAGTATTTT. Translating gives CASSAGTSGTGTQYF. The chain combines TRBV5-1 with TRBJ2-3, with 13 bases matching TRBD2. Trimming took 4 bases from V and 9 from J; bases not matched to a gene: 8. The length of the CDR3 is 15 residues. CDR1 and CDR2 from the germline V gene are SGHRS and YFSETQ.

The V gene is TRBV5-1, the J gene TRBJ1-3; 7 bases line up with TRBD1. Germline V CDR1 and CDR2: SGHRS, YFSETQ. Trimming took 0 bases from V and 0 from J; bases not matched to a gene: 0. The CDR3 is made up of 15 amino acids. This CDR3 is CASSLGDSSGNTIYF. CDR3 nucleotides: TGCGCCAGCAGCTTGGGGGACAGCTCTGGAAACACCATATATTTT. The full variable domain, its missing parts supplied by reference TRBV5-1 and TRBJ1-3, is KAGVTQTPRYLIKTRGQQVTLSCSPISGHRSVSWYQQTPGQGLQFLFEYFSETQRNKGNFPGRFSGRQFSNSRSEMNVSTLELGDSALYLCASSLGDSSGNTIYFGEGSWLTVV.

The chain joins TRBV4-1 to TRBJ2-7; a possible D gene is TRBD1 (6 bases). The CDR3 extends over 18 amino acids. Germline V gene data show CDR1 as MGHRA and CDR2 as YSYEKL. Trimming removed 4 bases from V and 0 bases from J, with 22 bases in between. The CDR3 loop reads CASSPLTGTLLTSYEQYF. As DNA, the CDR3 is TGCGCCAGCAGCCCACTGACAGGTACTCTTCTGACCTCCTACGAGCAGTACTTC.

DNA of the CDR3: TGTGCCACCAGCAGAGGGCACACTACCTACGAGCAGTACTTC. Translating it yields CATSRGHTTYEQYF. The chain joins TRBV15 to TRBJ2-7, with no clear D. Germline CDR1 and CDR2: LNHNV and YYDKDF (reference sequence). The ends were cut back, 1 base at V and 2 bases at J, with 9 bases in the middle. The CDR3 consists of 14 residues.

The genes are TRBV7-6 and TRBJ2-3; D not resolved. CDR1 is SGHVS, CDR2 FNYEAQ, per germline. This CDR3 has 15 amino acids. Trimming left V 2 bases short and J 4 bases short, with 13 bases between. CDR3 nucleotides: TGTGCCAGCAGCTTAATCGGCAGCCCTTCAGATACGCAGTATTTT. It codes for CASSLIGSPSDTQYF.

V is TRBV5-8 and J is TRBJ1-4; D is unresolved. This CDR3 region has 14 residues. Germline V CDR1 and CDR2: SGHTS, YDEGEE. V was cut by 7 bases and J by 7 bases, with 17 bases left in between. CDR3 nucleotides: TGTGCCAGCCGCAAAGCTGGGCTTGGTGAAAAACTGTTTTTT. Amino acids: CASRKAGLGEKLFF.

The rearrangement joins TRBV6-5 to TRBJ1-2, with 7 bases lining up with TRBD1. CDR1 is MNHEY and CDR2 is SVGAGI in the germline V gene. V trimming: 4 bases; J trimming: 7 bases; junction bases outside the gene matches: 12. The CDR3 loop spans 15 amino acids. CDR3 DNA: TGTGCCAGCAGTTTTATCCAGGGGGGGGTGCGTGGCTACACCTTC. Translating gives CASSFIQGGVRGYTF.

This clone is a singleton in its sample. CDR3 protein: CASRSGQLEETQYF. In DNA form, the CDR3 reads TGCGCCAGCAGATCAGGACAGCTTGAAGAGACCCAGTACTTC. The chain employs TRBV5-1 and TRBJ2-5; maybe TRBD1 (6 bases). Germline CDR1 and CDR2: SGHRS and YFSETQ. Trimming pared 5 bases from V and 3 bases from J, leaving 14 bases between. The length of the CDR3 is 14 residues.

This clone was counted a single time. The chain combines TRBV10-2 with TRBJ2-7; tentatively, D is TRBD2 (7 bases). Trimming stripped 3 bases from V and 9 bases from J, with 18 bases between. The germline CDR1 and CDR2 sequences are WSHSY and SAAADI. The CDR3 contains 14 residues. CDR3 DNA sequence: TGCGCCAGCAGTGATAACGGGGGGCCCCAGGGGCAGTACTTC. Amino acids: CASSDNGGPQGQYF.

V gene TRBV30 combines with J gene TRBJ1-5; TRBD1 agrees at 7 bases. V lost 3 bases, J lost 0 bases, and 5 bases stayed unmatched. Germline values: CDR1 GTSNPN, CDR2 SVGIG (reference sequence). The CDR3 has 15 residues. CDR3 sequence (DNA): TGTGCCTGGAGCACTACAGGGGATAGCAATCAGCCCCAGCATTTT. Its translation is CAWSTTGDSNQPQHF.

The chain couples TRBV15 to TRBJ1-2; the match to TRBD1 covers 11 bases. Per the germline V gene, CDR1 is LNHNV and CDR2 is YYDKDF (reference sequence). The CDR3 is 14 residues long. With 3 bases clipped from V and 4 bases from J, the junction kept 1 base outside the gene matches. The CDR3 region has the DNA TGTGCCACCAGCAGCGGACAGGGGGCCTATGGCTACACCTTC. Its translation: CATSSGQGAYGYTF.

This clone was detected only once. The genes are TRBV2 and TRBJ2-3; D gene unclear. V lost 2 bases to trimming and J lost 5 bases, with 11 bases between them. The CDR3 sequence is 14 residues long. Germline V gene data show CDR1 as SNHLY and CDR2 as FYNNEI. The chain's CDR3 is CASSERWKGDTQYF. CDR3 nucleotides: TGTGCCAGCAGTGAACGCTGGAAGGGAGATACGCAGTATTTT. The full variable domain, in which reference TRBV2 and TRBJ2-3 provide the parts outside the CDR3, is EPEVTQTPSHQVTQMGQEVILRCVPISNHLYFYWYRQILGQKVEFLVSFYNNEISEKSEIFDDQFSVERPDGSNFTLKIRSTKLEDSAMYFCASSERWKGDTQYFGPGTRLTVL.

This clone was observed a single time. The rearrangement joins TRBV19 to TRBJ1-5, with TRBD1 matching 7 bases. Germline CDR1 LNHDA, CDR2 SQIVND (reference sequence). The CDR3 has 16 residues. Trimming cost V 5 bases and J 2 bases; bases outside gene matches: 9. CDR3 sequence reads: CASSQGGIVGNQPQHF. Written as DNA, the CDR3 is TGTGCCAGTAGTCAGGGGGGGATCGTTGGCAATCAGCCCCAGCATTTT.

The chain couples TRBV9 to TRBJ1-1; D possibly corresponds to TRBD1 (6 bases). V lost 4 bases and J lost 4, with 14 bases in between. This CDR3 has 14 residues. The germline CDR1 and CDR2 sequences are SGDLS and YYNGEE. The CDR3 spells CASSTEQGPTEAFF. In DNA form, the CDR3 reads TGTGCCAGCAGCACCGAACAGGGTCCCACTGAAGCTTTCTTT.

V and J are TRBV19 and TRBJ2-4, with D possibly TRBD2 on 6 matching bases. V lost 3 bases, J lost 10 bases, and 13 bases lay in between. The CDR3 spans 13 residues. CDR1 LNHDA and CDR2 SQIVND come from the germline V gene (reference sequence). CDR3 loop: CASSIVGGGIQYF. The DNA of the CDR3 is TGTGCCAGTAGTATCGTGGGGGGAGGTATTCAGTACTTC. Supplemented by reference TRBV19 and TRBJ2-4, the full variable domain reads DGGITQSPKYLFRKEGQNVTLSCEQNLNHDAMYWYRQDPGQGLRLIYYSQIVNDFQKGDIAEGYSVSREKKESFPLTVTSAQKNPTAFYLCASSIVGGGIQYFGAGTRLSVL.

As for this clone: Mismatch with germline at one junction end may stem from a read error. The chain joins TRBV7-6 to TRBJ2-1, with 9 bases matching TRBD2. The CDR3 has 15 residues. Germline V CDR1 and CDR2: SGHVS, FNYEAQ. The CDR3 nucleotides read TGTGCCAGCAGCGTAGCGGGAGTTGCCTACAATGAGCAGTTCTTC. It yields the protein CASSVAGVAYNEQFF.

This clone was detected once. The rearrangement uses TRBV6-1 and TRBJ1-3, with a possible D match to TRBD1 (5 bases). CDR3 size: 17 residues. V was shortened by 4 bases and J by 0 bases, with 16 bases between the two germline ends. CDR1 and CDR2 (germline): MNHNS, SASEGT. The CDR3 loop is CASSGSLDSVSGNTIYF. DNA of the CDR3: TGTGCCAGCAGTGGATCGCTCGACAGTGTCTCTGGAAACACCATATATTTT.

This clone was observed a few times. This chain connects TRBV6-6 to TRBJ2-1; the D call may be TRBD1 or TRBD2 (5 bases each). Germline CDR1 reads MNHNY; CDR2 reads SVGAGI (reference sequence). There are 16 residues in the CDR3. Trimming took 4 bases from V and 6 from J, leaving 19 bases between them. The CDR3 protein is CASSSQGGRVGNEQFF. CDR3 bases: TGTGCCAGCAGTTCCCAGGGTGGGCGGGTTGGCAATGAGCAGTTCTTC.

The chain carries TRBV9 and TRBJ1-3, with a weak D call TRBD1 (6 bases). The CDR3 consists of 14 residues. From germline, CDR1 is SGDLS and CDR2 YYNGEE. The V end lost 4 bases, the J end lost 2 bases, and 10 bases lay between the germline ends. CDR3 bases: TGTGCCAGCAGCCCGACAGGTGCTGGAAACACCATATATTTT. It translates to CASSPTGAGNTIYF.

This clone qualifies as large. The genes are TRBV25-1 and TRBJ2-7, with D tentatively TRBD1 or TRBD2 (5 bases each). The V end was cut by 7 bases, the J end by 2 bases, with 9 bases between. Germline CDR1 reads MGHDK; CDR2 reads SYGVNS. The CDR3 contains 12 residues. The CDR3 protein is CASTGTTYEQYF. CDR3 nucleotide sequence: TGTGCCAGCACCGGGACCACCTACGAGCAGTACTTC.

As for this clone: The junction departs from the called germline gene at one end, perhaps through a read error. The chain has TRBV5-8 and TRBJ2-5; D may be TRBD2 (6 bases). Germline CDR1 SGHTS, CDR2 YDEGEE. The CDR3 length is 12 residues. The CDR3 DNA reads as TGTGCCAGCACCTTGAGCGGGGAGACCCAGTACTTC. Translating it yields CASTLSGETQYF.

In this sample, this clone turned up a few times. Its ends do not fully match the called genes, so a read error is possible. The chain carries TRBV28 and TRBJ2-7; D gene ambiguous. The CDR3 covers 14 residues. The germline V gene encodes CDR1 MDHEN and CDR2 SYDVKM. The CDR3 here is CASAEDKTLLKTAF. As DNA, the CDR3 is TGTGCCAGCGCTGAGGATAAGACCTTATTAAAAACCGCTTTC.

This sequence joins TRBV15 and TRBJ2-5; 12 positions agree with TRBD1. The CDR3 length is 19 residues. The germline V gene has CDR1 LNHNV and CDR2 YYDKDF (reference sequence). The V gene end was trimmed by 4 bases and the J gene end by 4 bases; junction bases not matched to a gene: 16. The CDR3 sequence: CATSTPPGQGATLVETQYF. CDR3 in DNA: TGTGCCACCAGCACCCCCCCGGGACAGGGGGCCACCTTGGTAGAGACCCAGTACTTC. Based on the CDR3 plus reference TRBV15 and TRBJ2-5, the full variable domain is DAMVIQNPRYQVTQFGKPVTLSCSQTLNHNVMYWYQQKSSQAPKLLFHYYDKDFNNEADTPDNFQSRRPNTSFCFLDIRSPGLGDTAMYLCATSTPPGQGATLVETQYFGPGTRLLVL.